What follows are 30 T cell receptor beta chains derived from one specimen sequenced in a study of identifying expanded T cells in peripheral blood. Sequenced by immunoSEQ multiplex PCR; TCRdb stores in-frame clones only, minus some. The sample consists of 75,000 to 90,000 clones, 84% of them appearing once. The sample taken for sequencing was blood. The receptors originated from a person aged 18-69 years in good health.

The chain employs TRBV30 and TRBJ1-3; D unclear. This CDR3 region has 18 residues. Germline CDR1 reads GTSNPN; CDR2 reads SVGIG (reference sequence). Trimming took off 0 bases at V and 0 bases at J, with 18 bases between the two ends. In DNA form, the CDR3 reads TGTGCCTGGAGTGTATTCAGCGGAGGGTTTAGCTCTGGAAACACCATATATTTT. This codes for CAWSVFSGGFSSGNTIYF.

The chain links TRBV2 to TRBJ2-2, with D unresolved. Germline V CDR1 and CDR2: SNHLY, FYNNEI. The CDR3 spans 14 residues. V shed 4 bases and J shed 1 base, with 7 bases lying between them. The CDR3 coding sequence is TGTGCCAGCAGTGGACTGGGGAACACCGGGGAGCTGTTTTTT. This translates into CASSGLGNTGELFF.

The chain carries TRBV10-3 and TRBJ2-3, with TRBD2 matching over 9 bases. The ends lost 0 bases at V and 2 bases at J; junction bases unmatched: 3. The CDR3 runs 16 residues. Germline CDR1 is ENHRY and CDR2 is SYGVKD. This chain's CDR3 is CAISESLAGTTDTQYF. Here the CDR3 DNA reads TGTGCCATCAGTGAGTCCCTAGCGGGAACCACAGATACGCAGTATTTT.

This chain uses TRBV7-2 with TRBJ2-5; D ambiguous. CDR3 size: 11 residues. Looked up from germline, CDR1 is SGHTA and CDR2 is FQGNSA. V was cut by 6 bases and J by 5 bases, with 7 bases left in between. This chain's CDR3 is CASRRRETQYF. The CDR3 DNA sequence: TGTGCCAGCAGAAGACGGGAGACCCAGTACTTC.

This chain connects TRBV19 to TRBJ1-4; 7 bases are shared with TRBD1. Trimming removed 6 bases from V and 4 bases from J; junction bases left unmatched: 5. CDR3 size: 14 residues. Germline assignment: CDR1 LNHDA and CDR2 SQIVND (reference sequence). The CDR3 DNA sequence: TGTGCCAGTAGCCCGGGACAGTTTAATGAAAAACTGTTTTTT. Amino acid sequence: CASSPGQFNEKLFF.

This sequence joins TRBV6-5 and TRBJ2-2; D gene uncertain. This CDR3 is built from 14 residues. V lost 8 bases to trimming and J lost 0 bases, with 10 bases between them. Germline values: CDR1 MNHEY, CDR2 SVGAGI. The CDR3 nucleotides read TGTGCCAGCCACTTGGAGTCGAACACCGGGGAGCTGTTTTTT. Translated, it gives CASHLESNTGELFF.

The chain is built from TRBV6-6 and TRBJ2-7; D call uncertain. The V gene's germline CDR1 is MNHNY and CDR2 SVGAGI (reference sequence). The CDR3 sequence is 16 residues long. Trimming shortened V by 0 bases and J by 0 bases, and 12 bases separated the two germline ends. The CDR3 DNA reads as TGTGCCAGCAGTTACTCGGAGACAAGGCCCTCCTACGAGCAGTACTTC. Its protein is CASSYSETRPSYEQYF.

The chain is built from TRBV4-3 and TRBJ1-5; D unresolved. CDR3 length: 16 residues. Germline CDR1 and CDR2: LGHNA and YSLEER. V was clipped by 0 bases and J by 0 bases, with 9 bases between them. The CDR3 here is CASSQDYFNSNQPQHF. In DNA, the CDR3 is TGCGCCAGCAGCCAAGATTATTTTAATAGCAATCAGCCCCAGCATTTT.

The chain combines TRBV6-5 with TRBJ2-5, with 10 bases aligning to TRBD1. This CDR3 has 14 amino acids. V lost 6 bases and J lost 5; bases outside the gene matches: 6. Germline CDR1 and CDR2: MNHEY and SVGAGI. The CDR3 DNA reads as TGTGCCAGCAGCCGACAGGGGGCAACGGAGACCCAGTACTTC. It encodes CASSRQGATETQYF.

As to this clone: Other DNA sequences in this sample translate to the same CDR3. The chain couples TRBV19 to TRBJ2-2; D uncertain. With 3 bases removed from V and 0 bases from J, the gap between germline ends came to 5 bases. The CDR3 runs to 14 residues. Looked up from germline, CDR1 is LNHDA and CDR2 is SQIVND (reference sequence). CDR3 residues: CASSIAANTGELFF. CDR3 sequence (DNA): TGTGCCAGTAGTATTGCGGCGAACACCGGGGAGCTGTTTTTT.

The J gene is TRBJ2-7, the V gene TRBV20-1; D is unclear. The V gene's germline CDR1 is DFQATT and CDR2 SNEGSKA (reference sequence). V lost 1 base and J 3 bases, leaving 4 bases between the germline ends. The CDR3 sequence is 11 residues long. The CDR3 here is CSARGSYEQYF. CDR3 nucleotides: TGCAGTGCTAGAGGGAGCTACGAGCAGTACTTC.

This rearrangement joins TRBV11-2 to TRBJ2-1; D may correspond to TRBD1 or TRBD2 (6 bases each). CDR1 is SGHAT and CDR2 is FQNNGV in the germline V gene. The length of the CDR3 is 16 residues. Trimming left V 2 bases short and J 4 bases short, with 15 bases between. CDR3 nucleotide sequence: TGTGCCAGCAGCTTATCTCTCGGGGGCGATTACAATGAGCAGTTCTTC. Its translation is CASSLSLGGDYNEQFF.

The chain is built from TRBV6-5 and TRBJ2-7; no firm D call. This CDR3 region has 16 residues. Looked up from germline, CDR1 is MNHEY and CDR2 is SVGAGI. The ends were cut back, 4 bases at V and 0 bases at J, with 16 bases in the middle. CDR3 coding DNA: TGTGCCAGCAGTTCGACTCAAACCAGGAGCTCCTACGAGCAGTACTTC. As protein: CASSSTQTRSSYEQYF.

This clone was seen just once. This chain uses TRBV9 with TRBJ2-5, with 7 bases identical to TRBD2. Germline lookup yields CDR1 SGDLS and CDR2 YYNGEE. The V segment lost 0 bases and the J segment 5 bases; nucleotides outside the gene matches: 4. CDR3 length: 14 amino acids. DNA for the CDR3: TGTGCCAGCAGCGTAGTAGGCGGGAGTGAGACCCAGTACTTC. Translated, it gives CASSVVGGSETQYF.

This rearrangement joins TRBV4-2 to TRBJ1-2; D is possibly TRBD1 (5 bases). This CDR3 is 15 amino acids long. Trimming pared 0 bases from V and 2 bases from J, leaving 10 bases between. Per germline, CDR1 LGHNA and CDR2 YNFKEQ. Written as DNA, the CDR3 is TGTGCCAGCAGCCAAGAAGCGACAGTCAACTATGGCTACACCTTC. Protein: CASSQEATVNYGYTF.

The chain couples TRBV15 to TRBJ2-2; D not resolved. The CDR3 sequence is 13 residues long. The ends were cut back, 5 bases at V and 3 bases at J, with 7 bases in the middle. CDR1 LNHNV and CDR2 YYDKDF come from the germline V gene (reference sequence). The CDR3 region has the DNA TGTGCCACCAGCCGCGGATACACCGGGGAGCTGTTTTTT. It encodes CATSRGYTGELFF.

V is TRBV10-3 and J is TRBJ2-2; 7 positions agree with TRBD1. The V gene end was trimmed by 5 bases and the J gene end by 4 bases; junction bases not matched to a gene: 10. The CDR3 sequence is 16 residues long. Germline V gene lookup returns CDR1 ENHRY and CDR2 SYGVKD. CDR3 coding DNA: TGTGCCATCAGTTGGACAGGATCCACCGGCACCGGGGAGCTGTTTTTT. It translates to CAISWTGSTGTGELFF.

V usage is TRBV4-1 and J usage is TRBJ2-6; no reliable D call. Germline CDR1 and CDR2: MGHRA and YSYEKL. The CDR3 covers 15 residues. With 4 bases removed from V and 5 bases from J, the gap between germline ends came to 12 bases. The CDR3 is CASSPRHLWANVLTF. The CDR3 DNA reads TGCGCCAGCAGCCCTCGTCATCTCTGGGCCAACGTCCTGACTTTC.

The J gene is TRBJ2-1, the V gene TRBV7-6; D gene unclear. This CDR3 contains 15 residues. CDR1 and CDR2 (germline): SGHVS, FNYEAQ. Trimming removed 1 base at V and 2 bases at J, with 9 bases between. Here the CDR3 DNA reads TGTGCCAGCAGCTTAGTTGTCTCCCCCTACAATGAGCAGTTCTTC. This translates into CASSLVVSPYNEQFF.

The chain combines TRBV28 with TRBJ2-6; 7 bases agree with TRBD2. Unmatched junction bases numbered 5, after V lost 5 bases and J lost 1 base. This CDR3 region has 16 residues. Germline-derived CDR1 and CDR2 are MDHEN and SYDVKM. CDR3 in DNA: TGTGCCAGCAGTCTTCGGGGGGAGTCTGGGGCCAACGTCCTGACTTTC. This translates into CASSLRGESGANVLTF.

The chain joins TRBV29-1 to TRBJ2-1; no clear D gene. CDR3 length: 10 residues. Germline values: CDR1 SQVTM, CDR2 ANQGSEA. With 6 bases removed from V and 6 bases from J, the gap between germline ends came to 6 bases. In nucleotides, the CDR3 is TGCAGCGTCCCCATCAATGAGCAGTTCTTC. Its protein is CSVPINEQFF.

V gene TRBV7-2 combines with J gene TRBJ2-4, with D tentatively TRBD1 (7 bases). Germline V lookup: CDR1 SGHTA, CDR2 FQGNSA. V was pared by 4 bases and J by 2 bases, with 24 bases between. This CDR3 contains 19 residues. CDR3 nucleotide sequence: TGTGCCAGCAGCTCACCACCCCCCGCAGGGGGGCTAACCAAAAACATTCAGTACTTC. Translation: CASSSPPPAGGLTKNIQYF.

The V and J genes are TRBV7-3 and TRBJ2-3, with 9 bases that match TRBD2. This CDR3 has 15 residues. CDR1 and CDR2 from the germline V gene are SGHTA and FQGTGA. Unmatched junction bases numbered 7, after V lost 6 bases and J lost 3 bases. The chain's CDR3 is CASRGAGGETDTQYF. CDR3 DNA: TGTGCCAGCAGAGGAGCGGGGGGCGAGACAGATACGCAGTATTTT.

This clone came up a few times. The genes are TRBV5-1 and TRBJ1-5; 10 bases agree with TRBD1. The J segment lost 5 bases and the V segment lost 0 bases, leaving 5 bases of the junction unmatched. Per germline, CDR1 SGHRS and CDR2 YFSETQ. The CDR3 runs to 16 residues. The DNA of the CDR3 is TGCGCCAGCAGCTTGGATCCCGGGACAGGGGATCAGCCCCAGCATTTT. Encoded protein: CASSLDPGTGDQPQHF.

J is TRBJ2-2 and V is TRBV5-4; TRBD1 is a possible D gene (6 bases). Trimming took off 7 bases at V and 5 bases at J, with 12 bases between the two ends. The length of the CDR3 is 13 residues. The V gene's germline CDR1 is SGHNT and CDR2 YYREEE (reference sequence). The CDR3 region is CASLDRLTGELFF. As DNA, the CDR3 is TGTGCCAGCCTAGACAGGCTAACCGGGGAGCTGTTTTTT.

The chain is built from TRBV30 and TRBJ2-2, with TRBD2 matching over 8 bases. The CDR3 sequence is 15 residues long. V dropped 3 bases and J dropped 0; count of bases not matched to a gene: 3. CDR1 is GTSNPN and CDR2 is SVGIG in the germline V gene (reference sequence). CDR3 in DNA: TGTGCCTGGAGACCAGCGGGAGCGAACACCGGGGAGCTGTTTTTT. It specifies CAWRPAGANTGELFF.

Details on this clone: One end of the junction fails to match germline, which may point to a read error. The genes are TRBV28 and TRBJ2-7; 16 bases line up with TRBD2. CDR3 length: 14 amino acids. From germline, CDR1 is MDHEN and CDR2 SYDVKM. The chain's CDR3 is CASSLGTSGRAPFF. CDR3 coding DNA: TGTGCCAGCAGTTTAGGGACTAGCGGGAGGGCCCCCTTCTTC.

V gene TRBV5-3 combines with J gene TRBJ2-2; D is uncertain. TRBV5-3 belongs to the ORF category, with a function that is uncertain. This CDR3 contains 12 residues. V was trimmed by 3 bases and J by 5 bases, leaving 5 bases between them. As DNA, the CDR3 is TGTGCCAGAAGCTCCGGGACCGGGGAGCTGTTTTTT. As protein: CARSSGTGELFF.

This clone has a single count. The chain has TRBV30 and TRBJ1-4, with no clear D. CDR1 and CDR2 from the germline V gene are GTSNPN and SVGIG (reference sequence). This CDR3 has 14 residues. V lost 4 bases, J lost 2 bases, and 11 bases lay in between. CDR3 amino acids: CAWNRGATNEKLFF. The DNA of the CDR3 is TGTGCCTGGAACCGGGGAGCGACTAATGAAAAACTGTTTTTT.

The chain joins TRBV9 to TRBJ2-3; 7 bases agree with TRBD2. The CDR3 has 18 amino acids. The germline gives CDR1 SGDLS, CDR2 YYNGEE. V lost 0 bases and J lost 2; bases outside the gene matches: 12. CDR3 sequence: CASSVVWSASGATDTQYF. DNA for the CDR3: TGTGCCAGCAGCGTAGTTTGGTCGGCTAGCGGAGCCACAGATACGCAGTATTTT. The variable domain in full, completed from reference TRBV9 and TRBJ2-3, reads DSGVTQTPKHLITATGQRVTLRCSPRSGDLSVYWYQQSLDQGLQFLIQYYNGEERAKGNILERFSAQQFPDLHSELNLSSLELGDSALYFCASSVVWSASGATDTQYFGPGTRLTVL.